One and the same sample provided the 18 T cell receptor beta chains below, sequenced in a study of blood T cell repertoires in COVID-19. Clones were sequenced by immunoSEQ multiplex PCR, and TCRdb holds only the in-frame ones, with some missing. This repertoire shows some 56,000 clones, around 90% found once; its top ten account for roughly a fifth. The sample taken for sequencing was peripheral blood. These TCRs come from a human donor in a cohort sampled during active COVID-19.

CDR3 protein: CASSPGQGFVHIQYF. The CDR3 nucleotides read TGTGCCAGCAGCCCTGGACAGGGGTTTGTACACATTCAGTACTTC. The chain joins TRBV13 to TRBJ2-4; 9 nucleotides agree with TRBD1. The junction had 10 bases not matched to a gene; V was cut back by 5 bases and J by 8 bases. Germline V CDR1 and CDR2: PRHDT, FYEKMQ (reference sequence). The CDR3 consists of 15 residues.

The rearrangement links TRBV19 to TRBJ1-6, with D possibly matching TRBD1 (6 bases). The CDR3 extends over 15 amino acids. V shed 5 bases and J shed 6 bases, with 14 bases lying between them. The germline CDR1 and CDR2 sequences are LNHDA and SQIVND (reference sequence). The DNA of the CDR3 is TGTGCCAGTAGTGGGATTCAGGGGCGTAATTCACCCCTCCACTTT. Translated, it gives CASSGIQGRNSPLHF.

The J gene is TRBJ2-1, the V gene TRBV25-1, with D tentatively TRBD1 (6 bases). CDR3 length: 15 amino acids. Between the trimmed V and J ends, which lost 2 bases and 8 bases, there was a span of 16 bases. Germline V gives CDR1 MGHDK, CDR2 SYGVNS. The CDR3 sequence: CASSERQEGGYEQFF. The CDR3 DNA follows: TGTGCCAGCAGTGAAAGACAGGAAGGCGGCTATGAGCAGTTCTTC.

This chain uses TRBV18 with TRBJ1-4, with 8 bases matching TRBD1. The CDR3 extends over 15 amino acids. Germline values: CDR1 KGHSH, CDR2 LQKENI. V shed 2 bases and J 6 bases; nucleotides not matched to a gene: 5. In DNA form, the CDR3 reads TGTGCCAGCTCACCAATCGGGACAGGCGATGAAAAACTGTTTTTT. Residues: CASSPIGTGDEKLFF. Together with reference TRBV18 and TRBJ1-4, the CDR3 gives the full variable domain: NAGVMQNPRHLVRRRGQEARLRCSPMKGHSHVYWYRQLPEEGLKFMVYLQKENIIDESGMPKERFSAEFPKEGPSILRIQQVVRGDSAAYFCASSPIGTGDEKLFFGSGTQLSVL.

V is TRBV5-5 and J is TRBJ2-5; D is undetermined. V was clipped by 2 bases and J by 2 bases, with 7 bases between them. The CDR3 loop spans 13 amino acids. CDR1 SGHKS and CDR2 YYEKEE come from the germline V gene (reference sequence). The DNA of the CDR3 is TGTGCCAGCAGCTTCGGGTCACAAGAGACCCAGTACTTC. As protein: CASSFGSQETQYF.

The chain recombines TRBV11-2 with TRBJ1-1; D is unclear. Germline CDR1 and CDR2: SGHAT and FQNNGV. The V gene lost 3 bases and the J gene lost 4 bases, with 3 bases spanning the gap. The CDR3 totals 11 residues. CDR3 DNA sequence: TGTGCCAGCAGCTTTATCACTGAAGCTTTCTTT. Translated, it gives CASSFITEAFF.

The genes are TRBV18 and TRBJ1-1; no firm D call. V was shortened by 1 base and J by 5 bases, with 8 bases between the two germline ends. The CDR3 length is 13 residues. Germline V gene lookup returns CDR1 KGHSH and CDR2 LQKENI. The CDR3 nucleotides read TGTGCCAGCTCACCACTAGGGAGGACTGAAGCTTTCTTT. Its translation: CASSPLGRTEAFF.

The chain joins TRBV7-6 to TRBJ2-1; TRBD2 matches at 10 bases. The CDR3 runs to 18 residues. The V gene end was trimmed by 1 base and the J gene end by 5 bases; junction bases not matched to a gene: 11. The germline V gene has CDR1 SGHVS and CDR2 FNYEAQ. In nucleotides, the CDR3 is TGTGCCAGCAGCTTAGAGCCCCCGGTAGCGGGGGGCCACAATGAGCAGTTCTTC. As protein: CASSLEPPVAGGHNEQFF.

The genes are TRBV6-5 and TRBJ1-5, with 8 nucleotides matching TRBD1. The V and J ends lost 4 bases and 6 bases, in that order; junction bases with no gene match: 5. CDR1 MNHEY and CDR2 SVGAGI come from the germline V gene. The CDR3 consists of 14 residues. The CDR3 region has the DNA TGTGCCAGCAGTTCGACAGGGGTCGGTCAGCCCCAGCATTTT. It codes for CASSSTGVGQPQHF.

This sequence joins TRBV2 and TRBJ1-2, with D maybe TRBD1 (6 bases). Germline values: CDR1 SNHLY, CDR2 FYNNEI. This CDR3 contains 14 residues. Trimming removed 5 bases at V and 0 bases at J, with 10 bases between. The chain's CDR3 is CASSTGTTNYGYTF. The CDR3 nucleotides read TGTGCCAGCAGTACCGGGACAACTAACTATGGCTACACCTTC.

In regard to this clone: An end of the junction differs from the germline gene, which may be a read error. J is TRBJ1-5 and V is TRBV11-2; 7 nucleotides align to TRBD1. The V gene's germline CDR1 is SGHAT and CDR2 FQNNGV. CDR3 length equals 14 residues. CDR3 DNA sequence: TGTGCCAGCAGCCTAGACAGGGGCAATCAGCCCCAGCATTTT. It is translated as CASSLDRGNQPQHF.

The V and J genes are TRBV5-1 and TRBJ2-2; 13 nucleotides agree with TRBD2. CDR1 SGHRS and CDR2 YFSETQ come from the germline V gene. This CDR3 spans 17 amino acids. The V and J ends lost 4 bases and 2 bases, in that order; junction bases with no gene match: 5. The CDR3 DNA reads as TGCGCCAGCAGCCTAGGGACTAGCGGGATCAACACCGGGGAGCTGTTTTTT. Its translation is CASSLGTSGINTGELFF.

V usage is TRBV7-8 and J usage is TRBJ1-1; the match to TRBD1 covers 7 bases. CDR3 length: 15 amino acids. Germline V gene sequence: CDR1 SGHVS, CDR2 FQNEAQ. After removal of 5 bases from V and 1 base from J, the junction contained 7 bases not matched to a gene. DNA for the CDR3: TGTGCCAGCAGCCCCCGACAGGGTTCGAACACTGAAGCTTTCTTT. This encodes CASSPRQGSNTEAFF.

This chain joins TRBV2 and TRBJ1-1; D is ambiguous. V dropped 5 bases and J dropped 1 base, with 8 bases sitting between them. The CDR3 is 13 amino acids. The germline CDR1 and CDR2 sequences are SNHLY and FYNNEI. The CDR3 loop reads CASSLYGNTEAFF. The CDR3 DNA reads TGTGCCAGCAGTCTCTATGGGAACACTGAAGCTTTCTTT.

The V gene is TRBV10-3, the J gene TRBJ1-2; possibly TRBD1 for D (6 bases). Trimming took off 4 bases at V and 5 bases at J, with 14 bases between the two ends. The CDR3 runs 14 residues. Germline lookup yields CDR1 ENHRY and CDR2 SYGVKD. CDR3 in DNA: TGTGCCATCAGTGGGAGCGGGGGCTGGTATGGCTACACCTTC. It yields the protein CAISGSGGWYGYTF.

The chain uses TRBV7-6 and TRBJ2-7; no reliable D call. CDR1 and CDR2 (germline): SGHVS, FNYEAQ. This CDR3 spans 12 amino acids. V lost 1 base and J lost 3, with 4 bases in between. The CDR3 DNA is TGTGCCAGCAGCTTAGATTACTACGAGCAGTACTTC. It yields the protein CASSLDYYEQYF.

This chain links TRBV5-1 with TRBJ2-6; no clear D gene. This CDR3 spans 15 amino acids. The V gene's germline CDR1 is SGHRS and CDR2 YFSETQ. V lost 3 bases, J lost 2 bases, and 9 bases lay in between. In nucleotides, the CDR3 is TGCGCCAGCAGCTCGGTCGGAGCTGGGGCCAACGTCCTGACTTTC. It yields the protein CASSSVGAGANVLTF.

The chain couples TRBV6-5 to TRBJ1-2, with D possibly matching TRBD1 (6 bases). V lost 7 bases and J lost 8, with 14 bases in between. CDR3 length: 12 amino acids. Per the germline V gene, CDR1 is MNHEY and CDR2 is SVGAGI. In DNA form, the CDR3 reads TGTGCCAGCACCCACGGAACAGGGGGCTACACCTTC. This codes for CASTHGTGGYTF.